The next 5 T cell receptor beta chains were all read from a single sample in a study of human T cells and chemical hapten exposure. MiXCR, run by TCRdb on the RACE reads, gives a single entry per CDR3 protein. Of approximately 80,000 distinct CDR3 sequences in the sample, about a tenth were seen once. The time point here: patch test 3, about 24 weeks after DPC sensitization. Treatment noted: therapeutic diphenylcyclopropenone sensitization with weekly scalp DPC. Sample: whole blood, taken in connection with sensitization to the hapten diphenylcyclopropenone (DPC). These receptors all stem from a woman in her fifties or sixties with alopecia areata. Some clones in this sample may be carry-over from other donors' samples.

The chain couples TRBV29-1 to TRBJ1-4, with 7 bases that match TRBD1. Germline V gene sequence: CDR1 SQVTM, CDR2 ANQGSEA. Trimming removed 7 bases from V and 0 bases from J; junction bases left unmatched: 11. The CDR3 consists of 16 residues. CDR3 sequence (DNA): TGCAGCGCCTTGACAGGGACCTCCGCAACTAATGAAAAACTGTTTTTT. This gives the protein CSALTGTSATNEKLFF.

Written as DNA, the CDR3 is TGTGCCAGCAGCGTAATAATGAACACTGAAGCTTTCTTT. Its protein product is CASSVIMNTEAFF. V and J are TRBV9 and TRBJ1-1; D unclear. Germline CDR1 and CDR2: SGDLS and YYNGEE. The CDR3 runs to 13 residues. The V end lost 1 base, the J end lost 0 bases, and 4 bases lay between the germline ends.

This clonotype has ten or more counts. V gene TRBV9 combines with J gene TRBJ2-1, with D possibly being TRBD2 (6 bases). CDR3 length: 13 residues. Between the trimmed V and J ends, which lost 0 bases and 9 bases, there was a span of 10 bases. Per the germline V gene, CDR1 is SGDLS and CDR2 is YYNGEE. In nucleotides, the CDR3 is TGTGCCAGCAGCGTAGCTACGGAGGGTGAGCAGTTCTTC. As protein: CASSVATEGEQFF.

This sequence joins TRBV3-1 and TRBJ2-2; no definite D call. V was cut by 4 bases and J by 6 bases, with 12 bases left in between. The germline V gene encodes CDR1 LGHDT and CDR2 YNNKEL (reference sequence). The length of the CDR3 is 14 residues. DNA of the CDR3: TGTGCCAGCAGCCTCCTCCTCAGCGCCGGGGAGCTGTTTTTT. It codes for CASSLLLSAGELFF.

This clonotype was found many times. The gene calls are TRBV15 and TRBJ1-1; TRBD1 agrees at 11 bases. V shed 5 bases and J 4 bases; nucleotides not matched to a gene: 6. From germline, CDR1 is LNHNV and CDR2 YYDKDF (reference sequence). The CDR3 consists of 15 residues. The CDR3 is CATSPWTGGTTEAFF. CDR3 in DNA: TGTGCCACCAGCCCGTGGACAGGGGGCACCACTGAAGCTTTCTTT.